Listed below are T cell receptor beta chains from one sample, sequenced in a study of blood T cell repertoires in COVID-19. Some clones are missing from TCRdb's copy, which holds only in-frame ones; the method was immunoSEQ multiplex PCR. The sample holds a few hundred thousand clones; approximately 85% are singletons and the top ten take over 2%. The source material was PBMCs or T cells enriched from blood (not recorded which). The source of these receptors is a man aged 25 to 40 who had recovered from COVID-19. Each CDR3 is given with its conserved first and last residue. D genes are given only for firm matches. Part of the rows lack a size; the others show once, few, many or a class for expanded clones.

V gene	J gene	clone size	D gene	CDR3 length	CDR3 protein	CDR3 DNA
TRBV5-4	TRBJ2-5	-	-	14	CASSLETPQETQYF	TGTGCCAGCAGCTTAGAAACTCCACAAGAGACCCAGTACTTC
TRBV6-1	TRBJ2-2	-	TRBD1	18	CASSEGTGEPRGTGELFF	TGTGCCAGCAGTGAAGGGACAGGAGAACCTCGGGGCACCGGGGAGCTGTTTTTT
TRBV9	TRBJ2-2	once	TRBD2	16	CASSAAGDYHTGELFF	TGTGCCAGCAGCGCCGCCGGGGACTACCACACCGGGGAGCTGTTTTTT
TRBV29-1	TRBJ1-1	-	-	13	CSVEEFGNTEAFF	TGCAGCGTTGAAGAATTCGGGAACACTGAAGCTTTCTTT
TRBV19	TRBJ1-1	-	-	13	CASRRTANTEAFF	TGTGCCAGTAGGCGGACTGCTAACACTGAAGCTTTCTTT
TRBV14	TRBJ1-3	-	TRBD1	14	CASSQGTGGNTIYF	TGTGCCAGCAGCCAAGGGACAGGCGGAAACACCATATATTTT
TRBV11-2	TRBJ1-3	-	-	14	CASSSRDKWNTIYF	TGTGCCAGCAGCTCCCGGGACAAGTGGAACACCATATATTTT
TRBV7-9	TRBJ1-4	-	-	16	CAGGGTENALAEKLFF	TGTGCCGGAGGCGGGACGGAAAACGCCCTTGCGGAAAAACTGTTTTTT
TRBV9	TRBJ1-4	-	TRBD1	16	CASSFRPGTGDEKLFF	TGTGCCAGCAGCTTCCGCCCCGGGACAGGAGATGAAAAACTGTTTTTT
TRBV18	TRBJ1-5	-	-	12	CASSRGNQPQHF	TGTGCCAGCTCACGCGGCAATCAGCCCCAGCATTTT
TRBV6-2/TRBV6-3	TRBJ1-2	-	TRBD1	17	CASSYALQGAAFYGYTF	TGTGCCAGCAGTTACGCCTTACAGGGGGCGGCCTTCTATGGCTACACCTTC
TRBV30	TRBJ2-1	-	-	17	CAWSVLQGKGSYNEQFF	TGTGCCTGGAGTGTACTGCAGGGAAAGGGGTCCTACAATGAGCAGTTCTTC
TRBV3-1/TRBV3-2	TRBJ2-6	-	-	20	CASSQVPKRDRPLWANVLTF	TGTGCCAGCAGCCAAGTTCCTAAGCGGGACAGGCCCCTATGGGCCAACGTCCTGACTTTC
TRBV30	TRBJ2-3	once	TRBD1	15	CAWGTGTGSTDTQYF	TGTGCCTGGGGTACCGGGACAGGGAGCACAGATACGCAGTATTTT
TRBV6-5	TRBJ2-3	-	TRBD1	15	CASKEGTGGSDTQYF	TGTGCCAGTAAGGAGGGGACAGGGGGCTCAGATACGCAGTATTTT
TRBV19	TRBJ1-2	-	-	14	CASMVGVQGGGYTF	TGTGCCAGTATGGTAGGGGTCCAAGGAGGGGGCTACACCTTC
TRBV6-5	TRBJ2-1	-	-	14	CASMERVLYNEQFF	TGTGCCAGCATGGAACGGGTTTTGTACAATGAGCAGTTCTTC
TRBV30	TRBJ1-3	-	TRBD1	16	CAWTWTGGSSGNTIYF	TGTGCCTGGACTTGGACAGGGGGAAGCTCTGGAAACACCATATATTTT
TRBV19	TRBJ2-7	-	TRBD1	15	CASSESGQGFREQYF	TGTGCCAGTAGTGAATCGGGACAGGGCTTTCGCGAGCAGTACTTC
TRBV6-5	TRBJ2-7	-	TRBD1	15	CASSSPGQGTYEQYF	TGTGCCAGCAGTTCTCCGGGACAGGGAACCTACGAGCAGTACTTC
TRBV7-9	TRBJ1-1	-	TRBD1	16	CASSLWTGQGFTEAFF	TGTGCCAGCAGCCTATGGACAGGCCAAGGGTTCACTGAAGCTTTCTTT
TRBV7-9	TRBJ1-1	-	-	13	CASSRTGITEAFF	TGTGCCAGCAGCCGAACGGGGATCACTGAAGCTTTCTTT
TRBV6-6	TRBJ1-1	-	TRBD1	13	CAASTGANTEAFF	TGTGCCGCGTCGACAGGGGCGAACACTGAAGCTTTCTTT
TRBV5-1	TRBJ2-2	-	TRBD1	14	CASSGQGEAGELFF	TGCGCCAGCAGCGGACAGGGAGAGGCCGGGGAGCTGTTTTTT
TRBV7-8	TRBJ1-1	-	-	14	CASSTEQGNTEAFF	TGTGCCAGCAGCACGGAACAGGGGAACACTGAAGCTTTCTTT
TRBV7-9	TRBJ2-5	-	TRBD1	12	CASSQTGGTQYF	TGTGCCAGCAGCCAAACAGGGGGAACCCAGTACTTC
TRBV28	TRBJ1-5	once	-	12	CASSFLPGSQHF	TGTGCCAGCAGTTTCCTACCAGGGTCCCAGCATTTT
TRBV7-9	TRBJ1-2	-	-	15	CASSEDGGDDYGYTF	TGTGCCAGCAGCGAGGACGGAGGAGATGACTATGGCTACACCTTC
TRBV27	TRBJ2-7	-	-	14	CASRVGLGASEQYF	TGTGCCAGCAGAGTAGGGCTAGGGGCTAGCGAGCAGTACTTC